The 17 T cell receptor beta chains presented below share a single source sample, sequenced in a study of blood T cell repertoires in COVID-19 (TCRdb year 2020). Library preparation employed the immunoSEQ multiplex PCR assay. TCRdb provides this immuneACCESS table in a form limited to in-frame rearrangements. Some clones are lacking; in checked studies, under half of them reflect an unresolved V gene, and why the rest are absent is not known. Across this sample there are some 160,000 clones, with 84% seen only once. The ten largest account for roughly 8.6% of the sample. The specimen sequenced was PBMCs or T cells enriched from blood (not recorded which). The receptors here all came from a woman between 45 and 60 years old who had recovered from COVID-19.

This chain uses TRBV6-5 with TRBJ2-5, with 8 bases fitting TRBD1. Germline CDR1 reads MNHEY; CDR2 reads SVGAGI. J gave up 2 bases and V 0 bases, and 5 bases lay outside the gene matches. This CDR3 has 16 amino acids. DNA of the CDR3: TGTGCCAGCAGTTACTCGGCACAGGGGGGTCAAGAGACCCAGTACTTC. It yields the protein CASSYSAQGGQETQYF.

The chain combines TRBV9 with TRBJ2-5; 8 nucleotides line up with TRBD2. This CDR3 has 15 residues. The trim removed 0 bases at V and 7 bases at J, leaving 8 bases unmatched. The germline V gene encodes CDR1 SGDLS and CDR2 YYNGEE. CDR3 in amino acids: CASSVEAGAAGTQYF. The DNA for the CDR3 is TGTGCCAGCAGCGTAGAAGCGGGGGCCGCCGGGACCCAGTACTTC.

The rearrangement links TRBV7-8 to TRBJ1-1; 10 nucleotides line up with TRBD1. Germline loops: CDR1 SGHVS, CDR2 FQNEAQ. The V segment lost 5 bases and the J segment 5 bases; nucleotides outside the gene matches: 8. The CDR3 extends over 15 amino acids. The CDR3 sequence is CASSDPGQGRTEAFF. The CDR3 DNA sequence: TGTGCCAGCAGCGACCCGGGACAGGGGAGAACTGAAGCTTTCTTT.

The chain links TRBV20-1 to TRBJ1-2; no clear D. The CDR3 has 10 amino acids. V was cut by 6 bases and J by 8 bases, with 10 bases left in between. CDR1 is DFQATT and CDR2 is SNEGSKA in the germline V gene (reference sequence). This CDR3 reads CSARAEGYTF. As DNA, the CDR3 is TGCAGTGCCCGAGCGGAAGGCTACACCTTC.

The gene calls are TRBV25-1 and TRBJ2-2, with a weak D call TRBD1 (6 bases). Germline values: CDR1 MGHDK, CDR2 SYGVNS. CDR3 length equals 14 residues. Trimming took off 3 bases at V and 6 bases at J, with 11 bases between the two ends. The chain's CDR3 is CASSDYRVPGELFF. The CDR3, as DNA: TGTGCCAGCAGTGACTACAGGGTGCCCGGGGAGCTGTTTTTT. The variable domain in full, completed from reference TRBV25-1 and TRBJ2-2, reads EADIYQTPRYLVIGTGKKITLECSQTMGHDKMYWYQQDPGMELHLIHYSYGVNSTEKGDLSSESTVSRIRTEHFPLTLESARPSHTSQYLCASSDYRVPGELFFGEGSRLTVL.

The chain uses TRBV28 and TRBJ1-4; no clear D. Germline lookup yields CDR1 MDHEN and CDR2 SYDVKM. The CDR3 totals 13 residues. V dropped 10 bases and J dropped 5 bases, with 14 bases sitting between them. The CDR3 spells CATGGMPNEKLFF. CDR3 bases: TGTGCCACCGGCGGGATGCCGAATGAAAAACTGTTTTTT.

V is TRBV18 and J is TRBJ1-3, with 7 bases that match TRBD1. This CDR3 is built from 15 residues. Germline CDR1 is KGHSH and CDR2 is LQKENI. After removal of 2 bases from V and 4 bases from J, the junction contained 5 bases not matched to a gene. This CDR3 reads CASSPIPDRGNTIYF. The CDR3 DNA is TGTGCCAGCTCACCAATTCCGGACAGGGGAAACACCATATATTTT.

This clone was detected only once. V usage is TRBV19 and J usage is TRBJ1-1; 7 positions agree with TRBD1. V shed 3 bases and J 3 bases; nucleotides not matched to a gene: 10. Germline V gene data show CDR1 as LNHDA and CDR2 as SQIVND (reference sequence). The CDR3 totals 16 residues. CDR3 residues: CASSIIGAGGYTEAFF. CDR3 nucleotide sequence: TGTGCCAGTAGTATCATTGGGGCAGGGGGATACACTGAAGCTTTCTTT.

This clone was seen only once. The chain's CDR3 is CASRTSGGFGNTIYF. As DNA, the CDR3 is TGTGCCAGCAGGACCTCGGGGGGTTTCGGAAACACCATATATTTT. V is TRBV6-5 and J is TRBJ1-3; D might be TRBD1 (5 bases). CDR1 MNHEY and CDR2 SVGAGI come from the germline V gene. Trimming took off 6 bases at V and 4 bases at J, with 16 bases between the two ends. The CDR3 covers 15 residues.

This sequence joins TRBV4-2 and TRBJ1-4, with a possible D match to TRBD1 (5 bases). The ends were cut back, 4 bases at V and 0 bases at J, with 9 bases in the middle. Germline-derived CDR1 and CDR2 are LGHNA and YNFKEQ. This CDR3 is built from 15 residues. The CDR3 DNA sequence: TGTGCCAGCAGCCCCGGGGGGACAACTAATGAAAAACTGTTTTTT. Translation gives CASSPGGTTNEKLFF.

The rearrangement links TRBV19 to TRBJ2-7; 9 bases are shared with TRBD1. The CDR3 has 15 residues. Germline V gives CDR1 LNHDA, CDR2 SQIVND (reference sequence). Unmatched junction bases numbered 12, after V lost 6 bases and J lost 6 bases. CDR3 sequence (DNA): TGTGCCAGTAGAGCGGGACAGGGAGGATGGAGCGAGCAGTACTTC. It yields the protein CASRAGQGGWSEQYF.

V is TRBV28 and J is TRBJ2-2; TRBD2 aligns across 11 bases. The CDR3 is 13 residues long. The germline V gene has CDR1 MDHEN and CDR2 SYDVKM. V trimming: 11 bases; J trimming: 7 bases; junction bases outside the gene matches: 6. In nucleotides, the CDR3 is TGTGCCGGTAGCGGGAGGGCCGACGGGGAGCTGTTTTTT. Residues: CAGSGRADGELFF.

The chain links TRBV6-1 to TRBJ1-4, with D uncertain. Germline CDR1 is MNHNS and CDR2 is SASEGT. The CDR3 runs 13 residues. Trimming removed 6 bases at V and 7 bases at J, with 12 bases between. In DNA form, the CDR3 reads TGTGCCAGCAGCGCCCTGGGCCGTGAAAAACTGTTTTTT. Amino acids: CASSALGREKLFF.

The chain has TRBV7-2 and TRBJ2-6; 9 bases map to TRBD1. The germline gives CDR1 SGHTA, CDR2 FQGNSA. V shed 6 bases and J 9 bases; nucleotides not matched to a gene: 12. The CDR3 consists of 16 residues. CDR3 region: CASRGDRALTLNVLTF. Here the CDR3 DNA reads TGTGCCAGCAGGGGGGACAGGGCCCTCACTCTCAACGTCCTGACTTTC.

V gene TRBV7-2 combines with J gene TRBJ1-2, with unresolved D. Germline values: CDR1 SGHTA, CDR2 FQGNSA. The V end was cut by 1 base, the J end by 4 bases, with 7 bases between. This CDR3 is 13 amino acids long. This CDR3 is CASSLGRLYGYTF. CDR3 DNA: TGTGCCAGCAGCTTAGGTCGTCTCTATGGCTACACCTTC.

The chain has TRBV10-3 and TRBJ2-7, with TRBD1 matching 10 bases. J gave up 2 bases and V 8 bases, and 6 bases lay outside the gene matches. The CDR3 is 14 residues long. Germline lookup yields CDR1 ENHRY and CDR2 SYGVKD. The CDR3 loop reads CAIGPGTGAYEQYF. The CDR3 DNA is TGTGCCATCGGTCCCGGGACAGGGGCCTACGAGCAGTACTTC.

The rearrangement links TRBV7-2 to TRBJ2-1, with 10 bases lining up with TRBD2. Germline V lookup: CDR1 SGHTA, CDR2 FQGNSA. J gave up 9 bases and V 3 bases, and 11 bases lay outside the gene matches. The CDR3 sequence is 16 residues long. The DNA for the CDR3 is TGTGCCAGCAGCTTGGTTAGACTAGCGGGCCTTCGTGAGCAGTTCTTC. Its protein product is CASSLVRLAGLREQFF.